These 6 T cell receptor beta chains were sequenced from one sample in a study of blood T cell repertoires in COVID-19 (TCRdb year 2020). Preparation of the library involved the immunoSEQ multiplex PCR assay. TCRdb mirrors the immuneACCESS table, restricted to in-frame sequences. Some clones are absent from its copies; in checked studies, under half trace to an unresolved V gene, and the reason for the others is unknown. The sample yields 250,000 to 300,000 clones; around four fifths were counted once. In total, the top ten clones hold about 4.9% of the sample. Sequenced: peripheral blood. Receptor source: a man in his fifties or sixties who had recovered from COVID-19.

The gene calls are TRBV3-1 (or the pseudogene TRBV3-2) and TRBJ1-6; no clear D gene. Trimming removed 2 bases at V and 13 bases at J, with 21 bases between. The germline V gene has CDR1 LGHDT and CDR2 YNNKEL (reference sequence). This CDR3 has 16 amino acids. CDR3 nucleotides: TGTGCCAGCAGCCAAAGAGCCAGCCTCGGCGGTAGGCCCCTCCACTTT. Its protein is CASSQRASLGGRPLHF.

The chain recombines TRBV11-2 with TRBJ2-5; 11 nucleotides match TRBD1. V lost 5 bases to trimming and J lost 2 bases; unmatched junction nucleotides: 4. The CDR3 is made up of 15 amino acids. CDR1 and CDR2 from the germline V gene are SGHAT and FQNNGV. This chain's CDR3 is CASSRDRGRQETQYF. The CDR3 nucleotides are TGTGCCAGCAGCAGGGACAGGGGGAGGCAAGAGACCCAGTACTTC. The whole variable domain, filled in from reference TRBV11-2 and TRBJ2-5, reads EAGVAQSPRYKIIEKRQSVAFWCNPISGHATLYWYQQILGQGPKLLIQFQNNGVVDDSQLPKDRFSAERLKGVDSTLKIQPAKLEDSAVYLCASSRDRGRQETQYFGPGTRLLVL.

The chain is built from TRBV7-6 and TRBJ2-5; D is possibly TRBD1 (6 bases). The ends were cut back, 5 bases at V and 5 bases at J, with 18 bases in the middle. Germline V gene data show CDR1 as SGHVS and CDR2 as FNYEAQ. The length of the CDR3 is 15 residues. DNA of the CDR3: TGTGCCAGCAGCCTGCCCCTAGGGGGAGAGGAGACCCAGTACTTC. As protein: CASSLPLGGEETQYF.

The rearrangement joins TRBV11-2 to TRBJ1-2; D not resolved. V lost 4 bases, J lost 1 base, and 4 bases lay in between. The length of the CDR3 is 12 residues. CDR1 SGHAT and CDR2 FQNNGV come from the germline V gene. The CDR3 DNA is TGTGCCAGCAGCTCAGTTAACTATGGCTACACCTTC. It is translated as CASSSVNYGYTF. Full variable domain (missing parts from reference TRBV11-2 and TRBJ1-2): EAGVAQSPRYKIIEKRQSVAFWCNPISGHATLYWYQQILGQGPKLLIQFQNNGVVDDSQLPKDRFSAERLKGVDSTLKIQPAKLEDSAVYLCASSSVNYGYTFGSGTRLTVV.

Only one count was recorded for this clone. V and J are TRBV13 and TRBJ2-1; no definite D call. V was shortened by 5 bases and J by 1 base, with 12 bases between the two germline ends. The CDR3 has 15 residues. The germline V gene has CDR1 PRHDT and CDR2 FYEKMQ (reference sequence). The CDR3 region has the DNA TGTGCCAGCAGCCGCACTCCCTCATCCTACAATGAGCAGTTCTTC. Encoded protein: CASSRTPSSYNEQFF.

J is TRBJ2-7 and V is TRBV27; 8 nucleotides line up with TRBD1. The CDR3 sequence is 14 residues long. Germline CDR1 is MNHEY and CDR2 is SMNVEV (reference sequence). With 6 bases clipped from V and 5 bases from J, the junction kept 9 bases outside the gene matches. CDR3 loop: CASSYLGQGNEQYF. The DNA of the CDR3 is TGTGCCAGCAGCTACCTTGGACAGGGCAACGAGCAGTACTTC.